This T cell receptor (beta chain) was found in a study of shared clonotypes between healthy human individuals. The germline CDR1 and CDR2 sequences are SGHRS and YFSETQ. The CDR3 extends over 13 amino acids. The germline V and J ends were trimmed by 1 base and 6 bases, with 8 bases remaining between them. This table comes from immunoSEQ multiplex PCR, and its TCRdb copy is limited to in-frame clones, with some not included. The repertoire holds hundreds of thousands of clones, about 96% seen once, with 0.05% to 0.07% in the top ten. Overall study results and limits: Sequencing depth was a factor that was expected to affect clonotype sharing among donors. Non-shared clonotypes had lower generation probabilities than clonotypes shared by all four sorted-subset donors.

The donor population consisted of healthy HIV-negative adults with no recent acute infections or vaccinations. As for this clone: Its antigen is unknown. Different DNA sequences within this sample yield the same CDR3.

The rearrangement uses TRBV5-1 and TRBJ1-5; D gene ambiguous. This clonotype was sampled from a woman younger than 45 in good health. Sequencing was performed on naive CD4+ T cells sorted from blood. This sample's subset: CD45RA+ positively selected. CDR3 residues: CASSLRVGQPQHF. CDR3 DNA: TGCGCCAGCAGCTTGAGGGTCGGTCAGCCCCAGCATTTT.